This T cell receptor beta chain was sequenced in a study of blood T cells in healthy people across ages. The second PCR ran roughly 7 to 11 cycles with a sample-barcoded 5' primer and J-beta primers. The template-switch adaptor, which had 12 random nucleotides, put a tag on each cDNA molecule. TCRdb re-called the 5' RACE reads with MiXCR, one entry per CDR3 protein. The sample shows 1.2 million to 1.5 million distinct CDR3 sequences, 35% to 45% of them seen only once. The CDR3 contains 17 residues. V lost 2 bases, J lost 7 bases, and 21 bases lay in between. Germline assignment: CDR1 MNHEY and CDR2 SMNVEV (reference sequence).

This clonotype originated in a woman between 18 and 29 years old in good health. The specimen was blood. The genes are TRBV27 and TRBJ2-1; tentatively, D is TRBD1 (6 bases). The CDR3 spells CASSLGITPGTLNEQFF. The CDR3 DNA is TGTGCCAGCAGTTTAGGTATTACCCCCGGGACACTAAATGAGCAGTTCTTC.